Shown below are 20 T cell receptor beta chains from a single sample sequenced in a study of T cell repertoires in cytomegalovirus infection. TCRdb processed the reads anew with MiXCR; each CDR3 protein has one entry. The sample holds 480,000 or so distinct CDR3 sequences, roughly 12% seen once. Sequenced sample: PBMCs. The receptor source for this set is a human donor in good health (CMV status not recorded). Some clones in this sample may be carry-over from other donors' samples.

The rearrangement joins TRBV20-1 to TRBJ2-1; D uncertain. This CDR3 has 13 amino acids. V was pared by 0 bases and J by 9 bases, with 12 bases between. Germline loops: CDR1 DFQATT, CDR2 SNEGSKA (reference sequence). The CDR3 DNA reads as TGCAGTGCTAGAGATCTAAAACTGCGTGAGCAGTTCTTC. Translating it yields CSARDLKLREQFF.

Ten or more counts support this clonotype. CDR3 residues: CASSQVTGSYNEQFF. Written as DNA, the CDR3 is TGCGCCAGCAGCCAAGTAACCGGGAGTTACAATGAGCAGTTCTTC. This chain links TRBV4-1 with TRBJ2-1; D perhaps matches TRBD2 (6 bases). Per germline, CDR1 MGHRA and CDR2 YSYEKL. The CDR3 is made up of 15 amino acids. The V end was cut by 1 base, the J end by 4 bases, with 11 bases between.

There are many counts of this clonotype. The J gene is TRBJ1-1, the V gene TRBV7-2, with 7 bases lining up with TRBD1. V lost 1 base and J lost 11; bases outside the gene matches: 16. The germline CDR1 and CDR2 sequences are SGHTA and FQGNSA. The CDR3 loop spans 16 amino acids. The CDR3 spells CASSLGSARGNLEAFF. In nucleotides, the CDR3 is TGTGCCAGCAGCTTAGGATCTGCCAGGGGGAACCTAGAGGCTTTCTTT.

The sample holds many counts of this clonotype. The chain has TRBV4-1 and TRBJ2-5; TRBD2 matches 11 bases. CDR1 and CDR2 (germline): MGHRA, YSYEKL. The CDR3 is 16 amino acids. V gave up 0 bases and J gave up 5 bases; unmatched junction bases: 5. CDR3: CASSQDSPSGGETQYF. CDR3 nucleotides: TGCGCCAGCAGCCAAGATAGTCCTAGCGGGGGGGAGACCCAGTACTTC.

The sample holds many counts of this clonotype. This chain links TRBV28 with TRBJ2-1; D is unresolved. The ends were cut back, 9 bases at V and 4 bases at J, with 13 bases in the middle. CDR1 is MDHEN and CDR2 is SYDVKM in the germline V gene. The CDR3 runs 13 residues. Here the CDR3 reads CASLPERYNEQFF. For the CDR3, the DNA is TGTGCCAGTCTCCCTGAGAGGTACAATGAGCAGTTCTTC.

This clonotype was seen a few times. The V gene is TRBV5-1, the J gene TRBJ1-5; maybe TRBD1 (5 bases). This CDR3 spans 18 amino acids. Trimming cost V 7 bases and J 7 bases, with 30 bases left between them. Germline-derived CDR1 and CDR2 are SGHRS and YFSETQ. CDR3 protein: CASALSQGRTNAGQPQHF. CDR3 nucleotides: TGCGCCAGCGCCCTCTCGCAGGGCAGGACAAACGCCGGGCAGCCCCAGCATTTT.

This clonotype came up many times. The chain joins TRBV7-8 to TRBJ2-2, with D possibly being TRBD1 (5 bases). Trimming stripped 1 base from V and 2 bases from J, with 8 bases between. The CDR3 has 15 amino acids. The germline gives CDR1 SGHVS, CDR2 FQNEAQ. CDR3 amino acids: CASSLVDSNTGELFF. CDR3 coding DNA: TGTGCCAGCAGCTTAGTCGACAGTAACACCGGGGAGCTGTTTTTT.

Comment on this clonotype: A much larger clone lies one base from this, so it may be a read error. Because the CDR3 is missing its conserved closing phenylalanine or tryptophan, this is likely a read error. This chain uses TRBV5-1 with TRBJ2-7, with 7 bases fitting TRBD2. The CDR3 spans 14 residues. Germline V CDR1 and CDR2: SGHRS, YFSETQ. V gave up 0 bases and J gave up 5 bases; unmatched junction bases: 5. The chain's CDR3 is CASSLELLADEQYL. For the CDR3, the DNA is TGCGCCAGCAGCTTGGAGCTTCTAGCGGACGAGCAGTACTTA.

The chain recombines TRBV20-1 with TRBJ2-1; D possibly corresponds to TRBD1 (6 bases). Between the trimmed V and J ends, which lost 6 bases and 3 bases, there was a span of 15 bases. Germline V gene data show CDR1 as DFQATT and CDR2 as SNEGSKA (reference sequence). CDR3 size: 14 residues. CDR3 coding DNA: TGCAGTGCCCCTGTGGCCAGGGGCTACAATGAGCAGTTCTTC. Amino acids: CSAPVARGYNEQFF.

Regarding this clonotype: This may arise from a read error, as a much more abundant clone is one base away. The chain is built from TRBV20-1 and TRBJ2-7; 9 bases are a match to TRBD1. The CDR3 totals 13 residues. V lost 8 bases and J lost 2; bases outside the gene matches: 7. From germline, CDR1 is DFQATT and CDR2 SNEGSKA (reference sequence). The CDR3 DNA is TGCAGTTCTGCCCGGACAGGGGCCTACGAGCAGTACTTC. It translates to CSSARTGAYEQYF.

The chain couples TRBV4-2 to TRBJ2-7; no definite D call. Germline V gene lookup returns CDR1 LGHNA and CDR2 YNFKEQ. This CDR3 has 15 residues. V dropped 0 bases and J dropped 2 bases, with 11 bases sitting between them. The CDR3 coding sequence is TGTGCCAGCAGCCAAGATGCCAGCCGGACCTACGAGCAGTACTTC. Residues: CASSQDASRTYEQYF.

J is TRBJ1-5 and V is TRBV18; D gene ambiguous. Germline V CDR1 and CDR2: KGHSH, LQKENI. The CDR3 loop spans 16 amino acids. V lost 3 bases and J 0 bases, leaving 12 bases between the germline ends. DNA of the CDR3: TGTGCCAGCTCACCGCAAGGCATTTATAGCAATCAGCCCCAGCATTTT. This codes for CASSPQGIYSNQPQHF.

This chain joins TRBV20-1 and TRBJ2-1; 7 nucleotides line up with TRBD2. The V and J ends lost 3 bases and 5 bases, in that order; junction bases with no gene match: 7. The CDR3 runs 14 residues. Germline assignment: CDR1 DFQATT and CDR2 SNEGSKA (reference sequence). This CDR3 is CSASNLAANNEQFF. The CDR3 region has the DNA TGCAGTGCTAGTAACCTAGCGGCAAACAATGAGCAGTTCTTC.

The table lists this clonotype with many counts. J is TRBJ2-3 and V is TRBV5-1; perhaps TRBD2 as D (6 bases). The CDR3 extends over 15 amino acids. Germline CDR1 reads SGHRS; CDR2 reads YFSETQ. The ends were cut back, 2 bases at V and 2 bases at J, with 12 bases in the middle. The CDR3 here is CASSFGGVTTDTQYF. DNA of the CDR3: TGCGCCAGCAGCTTCGGGGGAGTGACCACAGATACGCAGTATTTT.

The V and J genes are TRBV10-3 and TRBJ1-4; a possible D gene is TRBD1 (6 bases). This CDR3 has 13 residues. V lost 6 bases and J 9 bases, leaving 14 bases between the germline ends. Germline V CDR1 and CDR2: ENHRY, SYGVKD. As DNA, the CDR3 is TGTGCCATCAGGGACAGTCTCGCCCAAAAACTGTTTTTT. It translates to CAIRDSLAQKLFF.

This clonotype was counted many times. The chain combines TRBV28 with TRBJ2-2, with D uncertain. The germline V and J ends were trimmed by 3 bases and 4 bases, with 6 bases remaining between them. Germline CDR1 MDHEN, CDR2 SYDVKM. The CDR3 totals 13 residues. The CDR3 DNA follows: TGTGCCAGCAGTTTTTCGGCCACCGGGGAGCTGTTTTTT. Protein sequence: CASSFSATGELFF.

This clonotype has just a few counts. This chain connects TRBV10-3 to TRBJ2-1; possibly TRBD1 or TRBD2 for D (5 bases each). Trimming stripped 3 bases from V and 7 bases from J, with 10 bases between. The length of the CDR3 is 13 residues. Germline V lookup: CDR1 ENHRY, CDR2 SYGVKD. CDR3 residues: CAISDGASNEQFF. Here the CDR3 DNA reads TGTGCCATCAGTGACGGGGCTAGTAATGAGCAGTTCTTC.

This clonotype was counted between two and nine times. The V call is TRBV2, the J call TRBJ2-1; D unclear. The CDR3 is 12 residues long. Per the germline V gene, CDR1 is SNHLY and CDR2 is FYNNEI. The V and J ends lost 8 bases and 5 bases respectively, with 10 bases between them. The CDR3 bases are TGTGCCAGCGGCAATAGTGACAATGAGCAGTTCTTC. Translating gives CASGNSDNEQFF.

This clonotype has ten or more counts. The V and J genes are TRBV12-3 or TRBV12-4 and TRBJ2-7; D might be TRBD2 (6 bases). V was pared by 2 bases and J by 0 bases, with 11 bases between. The CDR3 has 15 amino acids. CDR3 protein: CASSLLAGPSYEQYF. Written as DNA, the CDR3 is TGTGCCAGCAGTTTACTCGCGGGACCCTCCTACGAGCAGTACTTC.

This clonotype has ten or more counts. The V and J genes are TRBV5-4 and TRBJ2-5, with 12 bases identical to TRBD2. CDR1 SGHNT and CDR2 YYREEE come from the germline V gene (reference sequence). The CDR3 spans 15 residues. The J segment lost 5 bases and the V segment lost 4 bases, leaving 6 bases of the junction unmatched. Here the CDR3 DNA reads TGTGCCAGCAGCCTGAGGACTAGCGGGGTGGAGACCCAGTACTTC. Its protein product is CASSLRTSGVETQYF.